This TCR beta chain was sequenced during a study of CD8 T cells in Susac syndrome. Random hexamers were used to reverse transcribe about 0.5 to 1 ug of RNA. Amplification of TCR beta CDR3 across 54 Vbeta and 13 Jbeta was performed with immunoSEQ multiplex PCR. MiXCR, run by TCRdb on the immunoSEQ multiplex PCR reads, gives a single entry per CDR3 protein. Of roughly 80,000 distinct CDR3 sequences in the sample, about 92% were seen once. The sequence was obtained from a human donor with Susac syndrome. Source material: CD4+ T cells from PBMCs.

The CDR3 coding sequence is TGTGCCAGCAGAACTAGCGGGGGGACCCACACAGATACGCAGTATTTT. It is translated as CASRTSGGTHTDTQYF. The V and J genes are TRBV2 and TRBJ2-3, with 12 bases that match TRBD2. The CDR3 contains 16 residues. Germline V gene sequence: CDR1 SNHLY, CDR2 FYNNEI. V lost 6 bases, J lost 2 bases, and 6 bases stayed unmatched.